Each of the 4 T cell receptor beta chains below was sequenced from the same sample in a study of blood T cell repertoires in COVID-19. The data were produced by immunoSEQ multiplex PCR, yet TCRdb's version contains in-frame clones alone and is incomplete. The data show over 200,000 clones, with about nine tenths seen just once and around 10% held by the top ten. Sequenced material: peripheral blood. Receptor source: a man between 45 and 60 years old with COVID-19, enrolled during active disease.

J is TRBJ2-2 and V is TRBV29-1, with 15 bases matching TRBD2. Looked up from germline, CDR1 is SQVTM and CDR2 is ANQGSEA. The CDR3 spans 15 residues. With 6 bases clipped from V and 3 bases from J, the junction kept 2 bases outside the gene matches. The CDR3 nucleotides read TGCAGCGTAGGACTAGCGGGAGGGTACACCGGGGAGCTGTTTTTT. Its translation: CSVGLAGGYTGELFF.

The chain couples TRBV2 to TRBJ2-1; 11 nucleotides agree with TRBD1. After removal of 5 bases from V and 5 bases from J, the junction contained 2 bases not matched to a gene. The CDR3 is 14 amino acids. CDR1 and CDR2 from the germline V gene are SNHLY and FYNNEI. CDR3 amino acids: CASSWTGGDNEQFF. In DNA form, the CDR3 reads TGTGCCAGCAGTTGGACAGGGGGCGACAATGAGCAGTTCTTC.

V is TRBV21-1 and J is TRBJ2-4; the table's D gene call, TRBD1, was not cross checked with the DNA. TRBV21-1 is a documented pseudogene. The CDR3 has 20 residues. The CDR3 sequence: CASSTKVDTNIYLAKNIQYF. In DNA form, the CDR3 reads TGTGCCAGCAGCACCAAAGTCGACACAAACATATACCTAGCCAAAAACATTCAGTACTTC.

This chain joins TRBV3-1 (or the pseudogene TRBV3-2) and TRBJ2-1; 9 bases are a match to TRBD2. This CDR3 has 17 amino acids. Germline lookup yields CDR1 LGHDT and CDR2 YNNKEL (reference sequence). Trimming took 4 bases from V and 4 from J; bases not matched to a gene: 11. The CDR3 DNA follows: TGTGCCAGCAGCCCAAAACCTTCTAGCGGGAATTACAATGAGCAGTTCTTC. Amino acids: CASSPKPSSGNYNEQFF.